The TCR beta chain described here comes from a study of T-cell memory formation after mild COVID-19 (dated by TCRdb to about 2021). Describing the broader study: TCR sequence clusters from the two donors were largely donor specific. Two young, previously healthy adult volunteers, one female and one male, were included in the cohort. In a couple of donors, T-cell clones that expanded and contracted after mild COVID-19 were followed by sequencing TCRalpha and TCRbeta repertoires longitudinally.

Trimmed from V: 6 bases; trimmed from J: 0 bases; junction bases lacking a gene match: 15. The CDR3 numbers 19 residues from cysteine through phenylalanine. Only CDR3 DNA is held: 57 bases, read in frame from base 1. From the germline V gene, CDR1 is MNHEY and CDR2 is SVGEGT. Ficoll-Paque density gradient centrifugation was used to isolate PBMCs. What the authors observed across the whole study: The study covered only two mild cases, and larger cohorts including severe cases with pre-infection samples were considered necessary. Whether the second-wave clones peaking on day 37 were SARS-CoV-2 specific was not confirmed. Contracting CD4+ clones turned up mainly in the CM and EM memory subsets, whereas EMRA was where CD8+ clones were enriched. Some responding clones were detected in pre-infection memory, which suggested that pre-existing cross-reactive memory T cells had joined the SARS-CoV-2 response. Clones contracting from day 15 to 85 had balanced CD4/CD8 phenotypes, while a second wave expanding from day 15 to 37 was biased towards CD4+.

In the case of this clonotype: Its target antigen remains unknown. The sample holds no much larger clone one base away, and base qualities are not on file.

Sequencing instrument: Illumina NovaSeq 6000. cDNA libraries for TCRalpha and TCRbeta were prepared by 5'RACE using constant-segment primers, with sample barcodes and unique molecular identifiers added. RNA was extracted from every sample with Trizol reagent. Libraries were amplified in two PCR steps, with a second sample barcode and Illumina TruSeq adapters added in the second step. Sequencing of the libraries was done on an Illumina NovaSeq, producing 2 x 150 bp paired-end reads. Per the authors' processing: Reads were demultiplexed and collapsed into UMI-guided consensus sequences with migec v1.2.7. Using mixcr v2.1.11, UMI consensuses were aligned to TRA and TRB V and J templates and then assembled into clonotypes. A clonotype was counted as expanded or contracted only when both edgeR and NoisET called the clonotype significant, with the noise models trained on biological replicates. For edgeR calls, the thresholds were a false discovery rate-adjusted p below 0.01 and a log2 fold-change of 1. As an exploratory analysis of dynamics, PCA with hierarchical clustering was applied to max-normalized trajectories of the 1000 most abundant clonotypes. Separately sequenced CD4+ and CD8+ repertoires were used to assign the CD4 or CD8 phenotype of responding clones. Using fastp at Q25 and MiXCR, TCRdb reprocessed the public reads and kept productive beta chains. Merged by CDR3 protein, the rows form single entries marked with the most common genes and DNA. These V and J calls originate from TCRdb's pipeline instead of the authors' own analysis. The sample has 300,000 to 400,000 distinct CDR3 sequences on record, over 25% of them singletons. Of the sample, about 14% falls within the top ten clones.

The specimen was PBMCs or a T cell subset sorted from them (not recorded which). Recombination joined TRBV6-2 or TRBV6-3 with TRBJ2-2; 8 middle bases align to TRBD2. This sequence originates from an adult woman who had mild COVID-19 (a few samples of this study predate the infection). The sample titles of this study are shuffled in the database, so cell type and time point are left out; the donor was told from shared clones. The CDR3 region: CASSNLGVAGNPNTGELFF. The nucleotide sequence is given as TGTGCCAGCAGCAACCTCGGGGTAGCGGGGAATCCGAACACCGGGGAGCTGTTTTTT.